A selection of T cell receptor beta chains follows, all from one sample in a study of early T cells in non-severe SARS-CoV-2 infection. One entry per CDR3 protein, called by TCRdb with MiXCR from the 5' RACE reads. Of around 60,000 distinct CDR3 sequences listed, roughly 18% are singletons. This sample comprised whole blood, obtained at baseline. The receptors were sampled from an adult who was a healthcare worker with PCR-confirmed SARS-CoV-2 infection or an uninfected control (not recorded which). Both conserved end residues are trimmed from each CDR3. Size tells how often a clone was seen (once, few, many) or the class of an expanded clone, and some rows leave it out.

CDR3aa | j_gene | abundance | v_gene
ASSVAPGTEAF | TRBJ1-1 | NA | TRBV9
SAPPGFAREQY | TRBJ2-7 | many | TRBV20-1
ASSNPPYEQY | TRBJ2-7 | few | TRBV5-1
SARGTGGFQETQY | TRBJ2-5 | NA | TRBV20-1
ASSEGLAPHAF | TRBJ2-2 | many | TRBV7-2
ASSRSGTQETQY | TRBJ2-5 | NA | TRBV5-1
ASSSQGSGETQY | TRBJ2-5 | NA | TRBV5-1
ASSLGGQGSGELF | TRBJ2-2 | NA | TRBV28
ASSFNNRQGAHEQF | TRBJ2-1 | few | TRBV7-2
AWADKSSSYNSPLH | TRBJ1-6 | many | TRBV30
ASSLRGPGANVLT | TRBJ2-6 | many | TRBV27
SARERDRGRANIQY | TRBJ2-4 | NA | TRBV20-1
SVLGQGGAETGELF | TRBJ2-2 | NA | TRBV29-1
ASRSQGARNSPLH | TRBJ1-6 | NA | TRBV25-1
ASSQGSQQPQH | TRBJ1-5 | NA | TRBV3-1
ASSSGGAYGYT | TRBJ1-2 | many | TRBV7-2
AWSSPSSANYGYT | TRBJ1-2 | few | TRBV30
ASSLGQGVETQY | TRBJ2-5 | few | TRBV5-1
ASSLVGDSLLEQY | TRBJ2-7 | NA | TRBV7-8
ASSSVTNTEAF | TRBJ1-1 | NA | TRBV18
ASRRTSGEYEQY | TRBJ2-7 | NA | TRBV7-2
ASSYSGQKGNYGYT | TRBJ1-2 | NA | TRBV6-5
ASSFRGASGNTIY | TRBJ1-3 | many | TRBV12-3/TRBV12-4
SARDWTSGSHNEQF | TRBJ2-1 | few | TRBV20-1
ASSPGGGTSGRVSYNEQF | TRBJ2-1 | few | TRBV7-2
ASSYGGGSYEQY | TRBJ2-7 | many | TRBV6-5
SGGRQGNTEAF | TRBJ1-1 | few | TRBV29-1
ASSTRGSYEQY | TRBJ2-7 | few | TRBV7-2
ASSPKPGQVQETQY | TRBJ2-5 | NA | TRBV5-1
ASSGRPYGYT | TRBJ1-2 | many | TRBV9
ASGPQGIEQF | TRBJ2-1 | NA | TRBV12-5
ASSLEEGAGYT | TRBJ1-2 | NA | TRBV11-2
ASSPGARETQY | TRBJ2-5 | NA | TRBV11-2
AISVGTGESPLH | TRBJ1-6 | few | TRBV10-3
ASSSGTAYSPLH | TRBJ1-6 | many | TRBV7-9
ASSFSRATGANVLT | TRBJ2-6 | NA | TRBV12-3/TRBV12-4
ASRVGGNEQF | TRBJ2-1 | NA | TRBV7-2
ATSPRQPLEQF | TRBJ2-1 | few | TRBV24-1
ATSRDMLDTQY | TRBJ2-3 | few | TRBV15
SAREPRTGPNTEAF | TRBJ1-1 | many | TRBV20-1
ASSYRRGSQPQH | TRBJ1-5 | NA | TRBV6-5
SAFEGGNTEAF | TRBJ1-1 | many | TRBV20-1
ASSGEGGIADTQY | TRBJ2-3 | few | TRBV10-1
ASSRTYGRYEQY | TRBJ2-7 | many | TRBV4-2
ASSYSTATDTQY | TRBJ2-3 | medium-sized | TRBV6-5